This TCR beta chain was profiled in a study of beta chain features in type 1 diabetes (dated by TCRdb to between 2018 and 2020). The study in broad terms: No differences in mean age, gender distribution, total cell number or subset yield were found between patients and healthy donors. In the study, TCRB repertoires of sorted circulating CD4+ T cell subsets from recently diagnosed type 1 diabetes patients were compared with those of matched healthy donors. Naive and central memory subsets were obtained from all 30 or so donors, but regulatory and stem cell-like memory subsets were isolated from only 8 patients and about 8 healthy donors. A total of 85 million to 140 million sorted cells were examined across all samples, and a strong correlation was observed between cell number per subset and RNA yield. The research as a whole found: PCR might favor shorter templates, but patient and control samples were amplified and corrected together, so any skew would affect both groups equally. In all four CD4+ subsets, TCRB CDR3 length was moderately but significantly shorter in type 1 diabetes patients. At VDJ recombination sites, patients with type 1 diabetes made fewer insertions and deleted more nucleotides, a pattern implying thymic rearrangement abnormalities. HLA sub-analyses involved small numbers of individuals, so any influence of HLA type on TCRB rearrangement remained unresolved. Naive, central memory and regulatory TCRB repertoires appeared to be more alike among patients than among healthy donors. Because cDNA was sequenced instead of genomic DNA, highly expressing activated cells could be over-represented, though the groups showed no difference in activation or CD3 levels.

All of the isolated RNA was reverse transcribed with the High Capacity cDNA Reverse Transcription Kit, so expressed TCRB transcripts were sequenced. Deep immunoSEQ sequencing was performed on naive, central memory and regulatory T cell samples, with an average of approximately 3.9 million total reads per sample. After sorted cells were lysed in RLT buffer, RNA was extracted with DNase-treated RNeasy Micro or Mini kits, with the choice depending on cell number. To prevent cross-contamination, each cell subset was processed individually, whereas patient and healthy donor samples were processed jointly. TCRB sequences were amplified from cDNA with the immunoSEQ multiplex PCR, producing 87-bp fragments spanning the CDR3 region. The amplicons were sequenced using the Illumina HiSeq platform. Per the source publication's procedure: PCR bias was corrected computationally using synthetic template baselines, and reads within Hamming distance 2 were collapsed, with unmergeable singletons discarded. By aligning reads against IMGT, V, D and J genes, CDR3 length, and insertions or deletions at six rearrangement sites were assigned. Within each subset, clonotype counts were normalized to sorted cell number, after which true diversity and Gini coefficients were computed with the tcR R package. Repertoire sharing was quantified using the overlap coefficient calculated on TCRB nucleotide sequences. Out-of-frame TCRB sequences from naive cells were analyzed to stand in for the pre-selection repertoire. Drawn from immuneACCESS, this table holds only the in-frame rearrangements with V and J called that TCRdb kept. Clones are partly lost; checked studies trace under half to an unresolved V gene and leave the rest unexplained. From that table come the V and J calls and clone size; the DNA was used to work out D and trimming. The sample contains 500,000 to 800,000 clones, around 12% of them found a single time. The ten largest clones represent more than 0.1% of the sample.

V ends up 6 bases short and J 1 base short, with an unmatched junction base count of 11. For CDR1 and CDR2, the germline V gene (reference sequence) lists MNHEY and SMNVEV. From cysteine to phenylalanine, the CDR3 is 16 amino acids long. Of all the DNA, just the CDR3 is kept, 48 bases in frame from base 1. Each donor gave one peripheral blood draw, about 110 mL on average, collected into heparinised tubes. Naive, central memory, regulatory and stem cell-like memory CD4+ T cells were sorted on a BD FACSAria II using a panel including CD45RO, CCR7, CD25, CD127, CD95 and CD27. Every sorted population had a purity above 95%. PBMCs were isolated right away by Lymphoprep density gradient centrifugation and were stained directly, without culture. So that batch effects would be minimized, each experiment stained and sorted samples in pairs, pairing one healthy donor with one patient. Notes on this clone: No antigen is known for it. Within one base of it there is no much larger clone, and no base qualities were kept.

The rearrangement joined TRBV27 to TRBJ1-2; 7 junctional bases match TRBD1. The TCR sequence derives from a man in his thirties or forties with type 1 diabetes. Sequencing was carried out using naive CD4+ T cells from blood. Interpreted using the paper, the cell subset or site label stands for: true naive CD4+ T cells. The DNA is as follows: TGTGCCAGCAGGGAAACAGGGGAGAGGGGTAACTATGGCTACACCTTC. It translates as CASRETGERGNYGYTF.